The 13 T cell receptor beta chains in this list originate from one sample, sequenced in a study of control samples from healthy donors and cancer patients. Sequenced by immunoSEQ multiplex PCR; TCRdb stores in-frame clones only, minus some. Among tens of thousands of clones, roughly 86% were seen once, and the ten largest hold 1.6%. Sequences were obtained from PBMCs. These receptors all come from a woman aged 40 to 50 with lung cancer.

The V call is TRBV19, the J call TRBJ2-2, with D tentatively TRBD1 (6 bases). V was shortened by 4 bases and J by 1 base, with 7 bases between the two germline ends. The CDR3 has 14 amino acids. CDR1 and CDR2 from the germline V gene are LNHDA and SQIVND (reference sequence). The CDR3 nucleotides read TGTGCCAGTAGTAGGACAGAGAACACCGGGGAGCTGTTTTTT. Its translation is CASSRTENTGELFF.

The chain is built from TRBV6-2 or TRBV6-3 and TRBJ2-3, with 12 bases lining up with TRBD1. Germline V gives CDR1 MNHEY, CDR2 SVGEGT. Unmatched junction bases numbered 4, after V lost 0 bases and J lost 6 bases. CDR3 length: 16 residues. CDR3 in DNA: TGTGCCAGCAGTTACTCGGGACAGGGGGCGGGCGATACGCAGTATTTT. It translates to CASSYSGQGAGDTQYF.

The J gene is TRBJ1-5, the V gene TRBV3-1 (or the pseudogene TRBV3-2), with no clear D. CDR1 and CDR2 from the germline V gene are LGHDT and YNNKEL (reference sequence). The V end was cut by 6 bases, the J end by 2 bases, with 8 bases between. The CDR3 covers 13 residues. CDR3 nucleotides: TGTGCCAGCAGGGGAGGTCGCAATCAGCCCCAGCATTTT. It specifies CASRGGRNQPQHF.

This sequence joins TRBV2 and TRBJ2-7, with D possibly being TRBD1 (5 bases). This CDR3 has 16 residues. V was cut by 8 bases and J by 1 base, with 21 bases left in between. CDR1 is SNHLY, CDR2 FYNNEI, per germline. DNA for the CDR3: TGTGCCAGCTGTTTTGGGGCCCTTACAGAGTCCTACGAGCAGTACTTC. Encoded protein: CASCFGALTESYEQYF.

V usage is TRBV5-1 and J usage is TRBJ1-2; the match to TRBD1 covers 7 bases. After removal of 4 bases from V and 7 bases from J, the junction contained 4 bases not matched to a gene. CDR3 length: 12 residues. Germline CDR1 is SGHRS and CDR2 is YFSETQ. The CDR3 is CASSAQGSGYTF. DNA for the CDR3: TGCGCCAGCAGCGCACAGGGGTCTGGCTACACCTTC.

This chain joins TRBV6-1 and TRBJ1-2; 8 bases line up with TRBD1. The CDR3 has 14 residues. CDR1 and CDR2 (germline): MNHNS, SASEGT. Unmatched junction bases numbered 4, after V lost 3 bases and J lost 4 bases. The CDR3 coding sequence is TGTGCCAGCAGTGAGAGCGACAGGGGCTATGGCTACACCTTC. Amino acids: CASSESDRGYGYTF.

V is TRBV18 and J is TRBJ1-1; D unresolved. The CDR3 runs to 13 residues. Deletions cut 1 base from V and 4 bases from J, with 7 bases between. Per the germline V gene, CDR1 is KGHSH and CDR2 is LQKENI. CDR3 coding DNA: TGTGCCAGCTCACCACGGAGCGCCACTGAAGCTTTCTTT. Its protein is CASSPRSATEAFF.

This sequence joins TRBV5-1 and TRBJ1-1; D is possibly TRBD1 (6 bases). Trimming took off 1 base at V and 5 bases at J, with 12 bases between the two ends. Looked up from germline, CDR1 is SGHRS and CDR2 is YFSETQ. The CDR3 contains 14 residues. CDR3 residues: CASSLLQGGTEAFF. As DNA, the CDR3 is TGCGCCAGCAGCTTGTTACAGGGTGGTACTGAAGCTTTCTTT.

This clone showed up just a few times. The genes are TRBV10-3 and TRBJ1-5; D is perhaps TRBD1 (6 bases). The CDR3 extends over 13 amino acids. Trimming pared 6 bases from V and 7 bases from J, leaving 13 bases between. CDR1 ENHRY and CDR2 SYGVKD come from the germline V gene. CDR3 in DNA: TGTGCCATCAGGGGGGAGGGGGGACAGCCCCAGCATTTT. Protein product: CAIRGEGGQPQHF.

V gene TRBV10-3 combines with J gene TRBJ1-2; D gene uncertain. This CDR3 has 12 residues. V shed 2 bases and J shed 6 bases, with 7 bases lying between them. Germline-derived CDR1 and CDR2 are ENHRY and SYGVKD. The DNA of the CDR3 is TGTGCCATCAGTGAGACCGGGGATGGCTACACCTTC. Translation gives CAISETGDGYTF.

This chain uses TRBV9 with TRBJ1-1; 7 bases fit TRBD1. CDR1 is SGDLS and CDR2 is YYNGEE in the germline V gene. V dropped 4 bases and J dropped 5; count of bases not matched to a gene: 8. This CDR3 has 14 amino acids. CDR3 bases: TGTGCCAGCAGCCAGGGGGGGAGTGGGACTGAAGCTTTCTTT. Translation: CASSQGGSGTEAFF.

This clone occurred a few times. The genes are TRBV18 and TRBJ1-6; D remains ambiguous. Trimming took 4 bases from V and 2 from J, leaving 9 bases between them. This CDR3 is 15 amino acids long. CDR1 is KGHSH and CDR2 is LQKENI in the germline V gene. The CDR3 is CASSLDGTYNSPLHF. The CDR3 nucleotides are TGTGCCAGCTCACTCGACGGCACCTATAATTCACCCCTCCACTTT.

In its sample, this clone was seen once. The chain recombines TRBV28 with TRBJ1-6, with D possibly matching TRBD1 (6 bases). Germline loops: CDR1 MDHEN, CDR2 SYDVKM. This CDR3 has 14 residues. The V end lost 5 bases, the J end lost 8 bases, and 13 bases lay between the germline ends. In nucleotides, the CDR3 is TGTGCCAGCAGTCGGGACAACCTCGATTCACCCCTCCACTTT. Amino acids: CASSRDNLDSPLHF.